Below are 29 T cell receptor beta chains sequenced from a single sample in a study of blood T cell repertoires in COVID-19. The repertoire was sequenced with immunoSEQ multiplex PCR; TCRdb's copy has only in-frame clones and lacks some. The sample includes under 450,000 clones, around 88% of them seen just once. The specimen sequenced was peripheral blood. Source of these receptors: a woman between 50 and 59 years old with COVID-19, enrolled during active disease.

This chain joins TRBV19 and TRBJ1-1; TRBD1 might be the D (5 bases). From germline, CDR1 is LNHDA and CDR2 SQIVND (reference sequence). The germline V and J ends were trimmed by 6 bases and 5 bases, with 16 bases remaining between them. The CDR3 has 14 residues. CDR3 bases: TGTGCCAGTAGGCCCTGGAGGGCAGGGACTGAAGCTTTCTTT. This translates into CASRPWRAGTEAFF.

J is TRBJ1-6 and V is TRBV3-1 (or the pseudogene TRBV3-2); TRBD1 matches 7 bases. Losses at the gene ends were 0 bases for V and 9 bases for J; bases not matched to a gene: 5. The CDR3 runs 15 residues. Germline assignment: CDR1 LGHDT and CDR2 YNNKEL (reference sequence). The CDR3 sequence is CASSQDQGGGSPLHF. CDR3 DNA sequence: TGTGCCAGCAGCCAAGATCAGGGGGGAGGTTCACCCCTCCACTTT.

V and J are TRBV5-1 and TRBJ1-2; 11 positions match TRBD1. Germline trimming cut 4 bases from V and 8 bases from J; bases unmatched to any gene: 10. Germline CDR1 and CDR2: SGHRS and YFSETQ. The CDR3 loop spans 15 amino acids. CDR3 nucleotide sequence: TGCGCCAGCAGCCTGGAAGGACAGGGGGCCGGGGGCTACACCTTC. This encodes CASSLEGQGAGGYTF.

This chain connects TRBV3-1 (or the pseudogene TRBV3-2) to TRBJ2-3; D perhaps matches TRBD1 (5 bases). The CDR3 is made up of 12 amino acids. Trimming removed 4 bases from V and 6 bases from J, with 8 bases in between. Germline-derived CDR1 and CDR2 are LGHDT and YNNKEL (reference sequence). The chain's CDR3 is CASSPQEDTQYF. The DNA of the CDR3 is TGTGCCAGCAGCCCACAGGAGGATACGCAGTATTTT.

The J gene is TRBJ1-4, the V gene TRBV5-5; perhaps TRBD1 as D (5 bases). This CDR3 has 13 residues. Trimming cost V 2 bases and J 7 bases, with 9 bases left between them. Germline loops: CDR1 SGHKS, CDR2 YYEKEE (reference sequence). CDR3 in amino acids: CASSLGALEKLFF. CDR3 bases: TGTGCCAGCAGCTTAGGGGCTCTTGAAAAACTGTTTTTT. The whole variable domain, remainder taken from reference TRBV5-5 and TRBJ1-4, is DAGVTQSPTHLIKTRGQQVTLRCSPISGHKSVSWYQQVLGQGPQFIFQYYEKEERGRGNFPDRFSARQFPNYSSELNVNALLLGDSALYLCASSLGALEKLFFGSGTQLSVL.

The genes are TRBV6-5 and TRBJ2-3, with 7 bases identical to TRBD1. V trimming: 0 bases; J trimming: 3 bases; junction bases outside the gene matches: 3. This CDR3 contains 15 residues. Germline V gene lookup returns CDR1 MNHEY and CDR2 SVGAGI. The chain's CDR3 is CASSYSNRGTDTQYF. DNA for the CDR3: TGTGCCAGCAGTTACTCGAACAGGGGAACAGATACGCAGTATTTT.

The chain couples TRBV12-3 or TRBV12-4 to TRBJ1-1; no definite D call. Trimming took off 5 bases at V and 5 bases at J, with 12 bases between the two ends. The CDR3 spans 13 residues. The DNA of the CDR3 is TGTGCCAGCAGTCGGGAGATGGGGACTGAAGCTTTCTTT. Its protein product is CASSREMGTEAFF.

The chain recombines TRBV10-3 with TRBJ1-2; D is perhaps TRBD1 (5 bases). Germline CDR1 reads ENHRY; CDR2 reads SYGVKD. The CDR3 spans 14 residues. The V end was cut by 7 bases, the J end by 3 bases, with 15 bases between. The CDR3 loop reads CAITAGTNDYGYTF. CDR3 nucleotide sequence: TGTGCCATCACCGCAGGGACTAACGACTATGGCTACACCTTC.

This chain connects TRBV19 to TRBJ2-1; D not certain. The CDR3 loop spans 13 amino acids. Trimming shortened V by 7 bases and J by 9 bases, and 16 bases separated the two germline ends. Germline assignment: CDR1 LNHDA and CDR2 SQIVND (reference sequence). As DNA, the CDR3 is TGTGCCAGTACCCCGTTAGTCGGCGGTGAGCAGTTCTTC. The encoded protein is CASTPLVGGEQFF.

The chain carries TRBV5-4 and TRBJ2-5, with 7 bases lining up with TRBD1. The V gene's germline CDR1 is SGHNT and CDR2 YYREEE (reference sequence). The CDR3 consists of 16 residues. V dropped 3 bases and J dropped 4; count of bases not matched to a gene: 12. The CDR3 DNA follows: TGTGCCAGCAGCTACGACAGGGTTGAAGGGGGAGAGACCCAGTACTTC. Residues: CASSYDRVEGGETQYF.

The chain uses TRBV2 and TRBJ2-1; no firm D call. Per the germline V gene, CDR1 is SNHLY and CDR2 is FYNNEI. The CDR3 runs 16 residues. V gave up 2 bases and J gave up 6 bases, with 17 bases separating them. The CDR3 DNA is TGTGCCAGCAGTGAACTTAGTGTCCGAAATCGCAATGAGCAGTTCTTC. Its translation is CASSELSVRNRNEQFF.

V gene TRBV15 combines with J gene TRBJ1-2; 8 nucleotides agree with TRBD1. Germline trimming cut 0 bases from V and 1 base from J; bases unmatched to any gene: 4. The CDR3 spans 16 residues. Germline loops: CDR1 LNHNV, CDR2 YYDKDF (reference sequence). The CDR3: CATSRDWDRSNYGYTF. The CDR3 DNA reads TGTGCCACCAGCAGAGATTGGGACAGGAGTAACTATGGCTACACCTTC.

The V call is TRBV24-1, the J call TRBJ2-2, with D possibly TRBD1 on 7 matching bases. Germline CDR1 and CDR2: KGHDR and SFDVKD. Between the trimmed V and J ends, which lost 4 bases and 2 bases, there was a span of 13 bases. The CDR3 is 16 residues long. The CDR3 is CATSEEGTANTGELFF. The CDR3 DNA reads TGTGCCACCAGTGAGGAGGGGACAGCTAACACCGGGGAGCTGTTTTTT.

This chain uses TRBV6-5 with TRBJ1-2; D gene uncertain. This CDR3 comprises 14 residues. The germline gives CDR1 MNHEY, CDR2 SVGAGI. Trimming left V 3 bases short and J 0 bases short, with 8 bases between. CDR3 residues: CASSYEGSNYGYTF. The CDR3 DNA reads TGTGCCAGCAGTTATGAGGGATCTAACTATGGCTACACCTTC.

This clone came up a few times. The chain joins TRBV5-5 to TRBJ1-1; maybe TRBD1 (6 bases). The germline gives CDR1 SGHKS, CDR2 YYEKEE (reference sequence). This CDR3 comprises 14 residues. V lost 3 bases to trimming and J lost 1 base, with 10 bases between them. The DNA for the CDR3 is TGTGCCAGCAGCTGGGGCAGGGGGAACACTGAAGCTTTCTTT. This gives the protein CASSWGRGNTEAFF.

J is TRBJ1-2 and V is TRBV6-5; unclear D gene. This CDR3 has 12 amino acids. In germline, CDR1 is MNHEY, CDR2 SVGAGI. The V end lost 6 bases, the J end lost 8 bases, and 13 bases lay between the germline ends. Written as DNA, the CDR3 is TGTGCCAGCAGCCGTCGGGGAGACGGCTACACCTTC. Amino acids: CASSRRGDGYTF.

The chain is built from TRBV30 and TRBJ1-5, with D perhaps matching TRBD1 (5 bases). The CDR3 length is 15 residues. With 2 bases removed from V and 2 bases from J, the gap between germline ends came to 13 bases. Germline assignment: CDR1 GTSNPN and CDR2 SVGIG (reference sequence). For the CDR3, the DNA is TGTGCCTGGAGTCCCGGGGGGGTGGGCAATCAGCCCCAGCATTTT. Residues: CAWSPGGVGNQPQHF.

V and J are TRBV7-8 and TRBJ1-1, with D tentatively TRBD1 (5 bases). Per the germline V gene, CDR1 is SGHVS and CDR2 is FQNEAQ. Trimming took off 1 base at V and 4 bases at J, with 10 bases between the two ends. The CDR3 runs to 14 residues. The CDR3 region is CASSLDGGATEAFF. The CDR3 DNA sequence: TGTGCCAGCAGCTTAGACGGTGGGGCCACTGAAGCTTTCTTT.

This clone was detected once. V is TRBV19 and J is TRBJ1-5, with TRBD1 identical over 7 bases. Germline assignment: CDR1 LNHDA and CDR2 SQIVND (reference sequence). V dropped 3 bases and J dropped 5; count of bases not matched to a gene: 7. The CDR3 has 15 residues. The CDR3 reads CASSIQAGGHQPQHF. The CDR3 bases are TGTGCCAGTAGTATTCAGGCAGGGGGGCATCAGCCCCAGCATTTT.

The rearrangement uses TRBV30 and TRBJ2-5, with 8 bases that match TRBD2. With 3 bases clipped from V and 4 bases from J, the junction kept 4 bases outside the gene matches. Germline lookup yields CDR1 GTSNPN and CDR2 SVGIG (reference sequence). This CDR3 is built from 13 residues. The CDR3 reads CAWSSLAGETQYF. The CDR3 nucleotides read TGTGCCTGGAGCTCCCTAGCGGGAGAGACCCAGTACTTC.

The J gene is TRBJ1-2, the V gene TRBV5-6; possible D gene TRBD1, 5 bases. Trimming stripped 3 bases from V and 5 bases from J, with 8 bases between. Germline V gene data show CDR1 as SGHDT and CDR2 as YYEEEE. This CDR3 has 12 residues. CDR3 sequence: CASSSDRYGYTF. The CDR3 region has the DNA TGTGCCAGCAGCTCCGACAGATATGGCTACACCTTC.

The chain links TRBV11-3 to TRBJ2-2, with 11 nucleotides matching TRBD1. Germline CDR1 and CDR2: SGHNT and YENEEA. The CDR3 sequence is 17 residues long. The V and J ends lost 6 bases and 2 bases, in that order; junction bases with no gene match: 8. This CDR3 reads CASSRGGQGDNTGELFF. The CDR3 nucleotides are TGTGCCAGCAGTCGAGGGGGACAGGGGGATAACACCGGGGAGCTGTTTTTT.

This chain uses TRBV5-6 with TRBJ2-7, with 7 bases aligning to TRBD2. J gave up 0 bases and V 4 bases, and 7 bases lay outside the gene matches. This CDR3 is 15 amino acids long. Germline CDR1 SGHDT, CDR2 YYEEEE. Here the CDR3 reads CASSPTGTTSYEQYF. The CDR3 coding sequence is TGTGCCAGCAGCCCGACCGGGACTACCTCCTACGAGCAGTACTTC.

The V call is TRBV30, the J call TRBJ2-7; TRBD2 is a possible D gene (6 bases). Germline V gene lookup returns CDR1 GTSNPN and CDR2 SVGIG (reference sequence). Trimming left V 5 bases short and J 0 bases short, with 11 bases between. The CDR3 is made up of 13 amino acids. CDR3 DNA: TGTGCCTGGGGCCACGGGGGCTCCTACGAGCAGTACTTC. It codes for CAWGHGGSYEQYF. Looking up the rest from reference TRBV30 and TRBJ2-7 gives the full variable domain: SQTIHQWPATLVQPVGSPLSLECTVEGTSNPNLYWYRQAAGRGLQLLFYSVGIGQISSEVPQNLSASRPQDRQFILSSKKLLLSDSGFYLCAWGHGGSYEQYFGPGTRLTVT.

This chain uses TRBV5-1 with TRBJ1-2, with D possibly matching TRBD1 (5 bases). V dropped 1 base and J dropped 10 bases, with 14 bases sitting between them. The CDR3 sequence is 13 residues long. Germline CDR1 reads SGHRS; CDR2 reads YFSETQ. Written as DNA, the CDR3 is TGCGCCAGCAGCTTGTCGGGGGGAGGGTACTACACCTTC. Translation: CASSLSGGGYYTF.

The genes are TRBV5-1 and TRBJ1-1, with D possibly being TRBD1 (6 bases). The CDR3 is 14 residues long. V lost 4 bases to trimming and J lost 2 bases, with 12 bases between them. From germline, CDR1 is SGHRS and CDR2 YFSETQ. The CDR3 DNA reads TGCGCCAGCAGCGAGCAGGGGTCTAACACTGAAGCTTTCTTT. Translation: CASSEQGSNTEAFF. The entire variable domain, with the rest obtained from reference TRBV5-1 and TRBJ1-1, is as follows: KAGVTQTPRYLIKTRGQQVTLSCSPISGHRSVSWYQQTPGQGLQFLFEYFSETQRNKGNFPGRFSGRQFSNSRSEMNVSTLELGDSALYLCASSEQGSNTEAFFGQGTRLTVV.

This rearrangement joins TRBV6-6 to TRBJ1-6, with D possibly TRBD1 on 5 matching bases. V was cut by 8 bases and J by 9 bases, with 8 bases left in between. CDR1 and CDR2 from the germline V gene are MNHNY and SVGAGI (reference sequence). The CDR3 sequence is 11 residues long. The CDR3 reads CASSGGSPLHF. The CDR3 DNA is TGTGCCAGCTCGGGGGGTTCACCCCTCCACTTT.

This clone is a singleton in its sample. This chain joins TRBV3-1 (or the pseudogene TRBV3-2) and TRBJ1-1; 11 nucleotides agree with TRBD1. The germline CDR1 and CDR2 sequences are LGHDT and YNNKEL (reference sequence). The length of the CDR3 is 16 residues. The V segment lost 1 base and the J segment 5 bases; nucleotides outside the gene matches: 6. CDR3 residues: CASSQGTGGRRTEAFF. CDR3 nucleotides: TGTGCCAGCAGCCAAGGGACAGGGGGCCGGAGGACTGAAGCTTTCTTT.

The chain carries TRBV5-1 and TRBJ2-5, with 8 bases identical to TRBD2. J gave up 1 base and V 0 bases, and 5 bases lay outside the gene matches. The CDR3 extends over 16 amino acids. Germline V gene sequence: CDR1 SGHRS, CDR2 YFSETQ. The CDR3 is CASSLAGGAGQETQYF. CDR3 sequence (DNA): TGCGCCAGCAGCTTGGCCGGGGGGGCCGGCCAAGAGACCCAGTACTTC.